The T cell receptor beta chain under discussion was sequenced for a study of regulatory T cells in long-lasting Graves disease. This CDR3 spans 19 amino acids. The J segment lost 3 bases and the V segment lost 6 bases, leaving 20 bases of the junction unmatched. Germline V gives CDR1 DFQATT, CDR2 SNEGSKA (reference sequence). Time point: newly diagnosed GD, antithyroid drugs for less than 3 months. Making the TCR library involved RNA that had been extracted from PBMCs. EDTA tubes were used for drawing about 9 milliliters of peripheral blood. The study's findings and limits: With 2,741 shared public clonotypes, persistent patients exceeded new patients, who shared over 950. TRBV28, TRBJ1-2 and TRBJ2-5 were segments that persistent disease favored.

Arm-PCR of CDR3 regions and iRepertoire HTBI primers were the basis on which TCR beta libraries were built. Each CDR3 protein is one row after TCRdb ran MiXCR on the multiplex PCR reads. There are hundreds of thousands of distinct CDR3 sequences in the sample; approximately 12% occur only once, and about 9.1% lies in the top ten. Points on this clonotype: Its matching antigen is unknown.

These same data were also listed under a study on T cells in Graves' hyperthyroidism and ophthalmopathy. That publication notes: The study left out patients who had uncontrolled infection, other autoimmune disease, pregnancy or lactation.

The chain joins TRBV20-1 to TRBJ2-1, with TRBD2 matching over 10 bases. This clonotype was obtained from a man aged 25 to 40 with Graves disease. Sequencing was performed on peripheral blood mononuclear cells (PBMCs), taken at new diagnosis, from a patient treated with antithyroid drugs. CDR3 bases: TGCAGTGCGCTGCCTAGGTACTCTAGCGGGAGCTTTTTCTACAATGAGCAGTTCTTC. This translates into CSALPRYSSGSFFYNEQFF.